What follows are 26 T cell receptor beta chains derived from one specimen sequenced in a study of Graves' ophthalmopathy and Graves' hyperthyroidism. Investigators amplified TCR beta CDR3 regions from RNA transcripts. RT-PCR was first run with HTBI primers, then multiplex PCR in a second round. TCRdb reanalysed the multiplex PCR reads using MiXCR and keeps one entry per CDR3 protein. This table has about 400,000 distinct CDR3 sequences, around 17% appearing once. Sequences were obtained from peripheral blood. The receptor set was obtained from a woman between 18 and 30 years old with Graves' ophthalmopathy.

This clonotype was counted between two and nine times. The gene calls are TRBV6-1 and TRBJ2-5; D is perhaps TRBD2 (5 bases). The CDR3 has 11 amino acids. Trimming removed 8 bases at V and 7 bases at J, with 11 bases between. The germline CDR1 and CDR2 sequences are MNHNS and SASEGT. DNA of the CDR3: TGTGCCAGCGTCCCCCGGGGGACCCAGTACTTC. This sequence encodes CASVPRGTQYF.

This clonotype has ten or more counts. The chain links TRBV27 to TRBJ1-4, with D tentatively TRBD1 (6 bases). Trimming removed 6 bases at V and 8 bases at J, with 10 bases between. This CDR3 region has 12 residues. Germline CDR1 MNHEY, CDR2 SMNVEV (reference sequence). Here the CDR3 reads CASRQGKEKLFF. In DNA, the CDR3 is TGTGCCAGCAGACAGGGAAAAGAAAAACTGTTTTTT.

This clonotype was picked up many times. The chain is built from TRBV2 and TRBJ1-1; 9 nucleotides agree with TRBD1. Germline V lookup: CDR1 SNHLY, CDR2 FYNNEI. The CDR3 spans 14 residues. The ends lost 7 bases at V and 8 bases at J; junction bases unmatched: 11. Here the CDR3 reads CASTVQGAVKEAFF. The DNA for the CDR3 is TGTGCCAGCACTGTACAGGGGGCGGTCAAAGAAGCTTTCTTT.

In nucleotides, the CDR3 is TGTGCCTGGAGTGTATCGGGGTTCACTGAAGCTTTCTTT. This gives the protein CAWSVSGFTEAFF. This chain uses TRBV30 with TRBJ1-1; no definite D call. Trimming removed 0 bases at V and 4 bases at J, with 9 bases between. Per the germline V gene, CDR1 is GTSNPN and CDR2 is SVGIG (reference sequence). The CDR3 covers 13 residues.

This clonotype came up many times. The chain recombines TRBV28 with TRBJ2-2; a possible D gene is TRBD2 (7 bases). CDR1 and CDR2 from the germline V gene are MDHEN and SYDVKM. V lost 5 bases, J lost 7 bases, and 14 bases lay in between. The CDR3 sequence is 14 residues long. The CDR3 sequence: CASSQSGGHGELFF. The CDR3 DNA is TGTGCCAGCAGTCAGTCGGGGGGCCACGGGGAGCTGTTTTTT. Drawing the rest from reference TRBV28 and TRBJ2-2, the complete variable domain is DVKVTQSSRYLVKRTGEKVFLECVQDMDHENMFWYRQDPGLGLRLIYFSYDVKMKEKGDIPEGYSVSREKKERFSLILESASTNQTSMYLCASSQSGGHGELFFGEGSRLTVL.

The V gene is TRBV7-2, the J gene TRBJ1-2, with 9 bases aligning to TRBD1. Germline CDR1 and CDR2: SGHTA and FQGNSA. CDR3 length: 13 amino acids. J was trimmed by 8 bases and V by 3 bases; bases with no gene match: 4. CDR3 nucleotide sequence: TGTGCCAGCAGCTTCGGACAGGGGAGAGGCTACACCTTC. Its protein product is CASSFGQGRGYTF.

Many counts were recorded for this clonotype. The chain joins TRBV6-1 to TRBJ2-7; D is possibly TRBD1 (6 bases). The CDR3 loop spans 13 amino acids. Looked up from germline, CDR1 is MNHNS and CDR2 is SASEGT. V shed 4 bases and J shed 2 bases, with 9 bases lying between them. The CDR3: CASSAGVPYEQYF. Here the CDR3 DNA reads TGTGCCAGCAGTGCAGGGGTACCCTACGAGCAGTACTTC.

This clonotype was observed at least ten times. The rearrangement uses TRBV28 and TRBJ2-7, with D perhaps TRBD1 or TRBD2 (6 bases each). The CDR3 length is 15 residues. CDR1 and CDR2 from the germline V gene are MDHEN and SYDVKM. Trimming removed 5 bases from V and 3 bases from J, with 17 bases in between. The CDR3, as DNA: TGTGCCAGCAGTCCAACGGGGGCTTACTTCTACGAGCAGTACTTC. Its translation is CASSPTGAYFYEQYF.

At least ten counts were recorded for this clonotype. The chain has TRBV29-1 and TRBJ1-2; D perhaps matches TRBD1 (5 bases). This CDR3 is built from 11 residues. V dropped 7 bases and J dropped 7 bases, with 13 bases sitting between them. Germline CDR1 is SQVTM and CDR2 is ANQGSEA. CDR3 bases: TGCAGCGCCACAGGTTTCGGTGGCTACACCTTC. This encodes CSATGFGGYTF.

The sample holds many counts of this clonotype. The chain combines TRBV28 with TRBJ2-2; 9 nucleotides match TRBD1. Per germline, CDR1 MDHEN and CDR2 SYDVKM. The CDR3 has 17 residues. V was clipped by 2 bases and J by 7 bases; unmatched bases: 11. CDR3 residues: CASSLLGTGSIRGELFF. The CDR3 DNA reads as TGTGCCAGCAGTTTACTGGGGACAGGGTCGATCCGCGGGGAGCTGTTTTTT. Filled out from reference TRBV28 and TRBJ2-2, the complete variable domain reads DVKVTQSSRYLVKRTGEKVFLECVQDMDHENMFWYRQDPGLGLRLIYFSYDVKMKEKGDIPEGYSVSREKKERFSLILESASTNQTSMYLCASSLLGTGSIRGELFFGEGSRLTVL.

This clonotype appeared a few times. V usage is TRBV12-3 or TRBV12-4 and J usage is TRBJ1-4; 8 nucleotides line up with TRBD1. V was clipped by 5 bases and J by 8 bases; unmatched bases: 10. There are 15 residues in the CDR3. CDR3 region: CASSRGQGREEKLFF. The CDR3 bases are TGTGCCAGCAGTAGAGGACAGGGCAGGGAAGAAAAACTGTTTTTT.

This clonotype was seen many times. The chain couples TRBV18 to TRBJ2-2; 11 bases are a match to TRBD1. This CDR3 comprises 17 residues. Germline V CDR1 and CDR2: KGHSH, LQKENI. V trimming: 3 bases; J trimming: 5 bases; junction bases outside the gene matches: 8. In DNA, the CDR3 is TGTGCCAGCTCACCGGGATTGGACAGGGGGCAAACCGGGGAGCTGTTTTTT. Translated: CASSPGLDRGQTGELFF.

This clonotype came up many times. Here the CDR3 reads CASSSTRGRETQYF. The CDR3 DNA reads as TGTGCCAGCAGTTCCACCAGGGGGCGGGAGACCCAGTACTTC. The V gene is TRBV27, the J gene TRBJ2-5, with TRBD1 matching 8 bases. There are 14 residues in the CDR3. Germline V gives CDR1 MNHEY, CDR2 SMNVEV (reference sequence). The junction had 6 bases not matched to a gene; V was cut back by 4 bases and J by 5 bases.

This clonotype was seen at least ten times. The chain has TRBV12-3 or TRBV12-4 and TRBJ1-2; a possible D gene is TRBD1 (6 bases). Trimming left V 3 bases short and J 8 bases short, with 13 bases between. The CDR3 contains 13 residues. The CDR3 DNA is TGTGCCAGCAGTTTTAAACAGGGCGGCGGCTACACCTTC. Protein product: CASSFKQGGGYTF.

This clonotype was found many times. Written as DNA, the CDR3 is TGTGCCAGCAGTTACCCCTGGCAGGAAGAGACCCAGTACTTC. Translated, it gives CASSYPWQEETQYF. The rearrangement joins TRBV6-2 or TRBV6-3 to TRBJ2-5; D is ambiguous. The germline CDR1 and CDR2 sequences are MNHEY and SVGEGT. This CDR3 contains 14 residues. Deletions cut 2 bases from V and 3 bases from J, with 10 bases between.

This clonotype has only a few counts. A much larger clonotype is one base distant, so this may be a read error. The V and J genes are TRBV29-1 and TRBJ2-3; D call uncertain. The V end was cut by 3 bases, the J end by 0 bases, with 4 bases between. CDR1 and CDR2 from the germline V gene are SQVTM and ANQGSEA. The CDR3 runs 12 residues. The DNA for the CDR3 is TGCAGCGTTGATGTCAGCACAGATACGCAGTATTTT. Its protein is CSVDVSTDTQYF.

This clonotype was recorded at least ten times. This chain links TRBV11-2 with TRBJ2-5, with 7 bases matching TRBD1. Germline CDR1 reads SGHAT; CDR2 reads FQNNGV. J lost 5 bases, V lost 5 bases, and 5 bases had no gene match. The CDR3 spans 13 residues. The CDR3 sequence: CASSTGQLETQYF. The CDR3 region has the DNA TGTGCCAGCAGCACGGGACAGTTGGAGACCCAGTACTTC.

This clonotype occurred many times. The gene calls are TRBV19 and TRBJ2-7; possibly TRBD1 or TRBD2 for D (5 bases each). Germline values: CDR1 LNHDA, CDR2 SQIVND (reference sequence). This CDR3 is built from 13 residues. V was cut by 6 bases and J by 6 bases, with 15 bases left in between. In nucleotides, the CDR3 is TGTGCCAGTAGCGGGACGAGGGTGACCGAGCAGTACTTC. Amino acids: CASSGTRVTEQYF.

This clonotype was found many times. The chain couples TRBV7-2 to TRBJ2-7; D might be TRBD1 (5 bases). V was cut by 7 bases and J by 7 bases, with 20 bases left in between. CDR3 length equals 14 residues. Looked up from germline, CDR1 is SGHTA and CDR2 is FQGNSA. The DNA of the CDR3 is TGTGCCAGCACCAGAGAAGGGATCACAGGAGAGCAGTACTTC. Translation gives CASTREGITGEQYF.

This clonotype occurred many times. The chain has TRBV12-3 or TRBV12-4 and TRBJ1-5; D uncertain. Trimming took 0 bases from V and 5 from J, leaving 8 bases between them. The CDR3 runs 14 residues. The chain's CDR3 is CASSLARADQPQHF. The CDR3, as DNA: TGTGCCAGCAGTTTAGCGCGGGCGGATCAGCCCCAGCATTTT.

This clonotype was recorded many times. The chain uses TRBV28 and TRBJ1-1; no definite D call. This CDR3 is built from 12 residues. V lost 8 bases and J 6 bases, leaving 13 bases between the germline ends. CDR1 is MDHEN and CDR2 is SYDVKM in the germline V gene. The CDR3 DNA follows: TGTGCCAGCCTCCCCGCAAGGGCTGAAGCTTTCTTT. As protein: CASLPARAEAFF.

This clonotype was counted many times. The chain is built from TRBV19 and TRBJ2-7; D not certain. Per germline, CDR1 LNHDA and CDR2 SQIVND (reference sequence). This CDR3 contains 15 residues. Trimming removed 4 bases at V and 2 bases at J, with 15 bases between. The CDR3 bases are TGTGCCAGTAGTAGCAGTGCCGGGCGTGCCTACGAGCAGTACTTC. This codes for CASSSSAGRAYEQYF.

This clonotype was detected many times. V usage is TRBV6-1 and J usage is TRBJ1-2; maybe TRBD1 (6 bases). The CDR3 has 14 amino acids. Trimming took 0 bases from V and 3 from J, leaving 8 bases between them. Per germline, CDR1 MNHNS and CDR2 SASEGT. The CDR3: CASSEATGHYGYTF. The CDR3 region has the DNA TGTGCCAGCAGTGAAGCGACAGGACACTATGGCTACACCTTC.

This CDR3 is CASSYQDTSNQPQHF. Here the CDR3 DNA reads TGTGCCAGCAGTTACCAAGACACCTCAAATCAGCCCCAGCATTTT. This rearrangement joins TRBV6-5 to TRBJ1-5; D is undetermined. The CDR3 contains 15 residues. Per the germline V gene, CDR1 is MNHEY and CDR2 is SVGAGI. V was trimmed by 2 bases and J by 4 bases, leaving 12 bases between them.

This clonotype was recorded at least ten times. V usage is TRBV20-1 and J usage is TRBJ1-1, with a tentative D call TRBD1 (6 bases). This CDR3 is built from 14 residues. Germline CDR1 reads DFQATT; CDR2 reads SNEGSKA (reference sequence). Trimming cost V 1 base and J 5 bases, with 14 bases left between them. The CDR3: CSARVLQGGTEAFF. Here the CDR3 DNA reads TGCAGTGCTAGAGTGCTACAGGGCGGAACTGAAGCTTTCTTT.

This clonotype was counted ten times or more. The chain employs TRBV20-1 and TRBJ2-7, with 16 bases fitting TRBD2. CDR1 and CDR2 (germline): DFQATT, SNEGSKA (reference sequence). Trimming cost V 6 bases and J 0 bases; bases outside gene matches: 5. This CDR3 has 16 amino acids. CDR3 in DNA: TGCAGTGCAGCCGGGACTAGCGGGAGGGCCTCCTACGAGCAGTACTTC. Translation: CSAAGTSGRASYEQYF.